The rows below give T cell receptor beta chains drawn from one sample of a study of cytotoxic CD8 clonotypes in ibrutinib-treated CLL. Clones were read by immunoSEQ multiplex PCR, and TCRdb kept only the in-frame ones, dropping some. The table shows under 150,000 clones, with around 84% occurring only once. The sample was PBMCs, taken after 24 months of ibrutinib treatment. The source of these receptors is a human donor with chronic lymphocytic leukemia. The CDR3 runs from the conserved cysteine through the conserved F or W. The order of the fields is J gene, V gene, clone size, D gene, CDR3 protein, CDR3 DNA. A D gene is named only where the DNA matches it firmly. A row's size may be missing; if present it is once, few, many or a size class.

j_call: TRBJ1-5; v_call: TRBV27; clone_size: few; d_call: TRBD1; cdr3_aa: CASSFLGQGNQPQHF; cdr3_nt: TGTGCCAGCAGTTTTCTCGGACAGGGGAATCAGCCCCAGCATTTT
j_call: TRBJ2-5; v_call: TRBV27; clone_size: NA; d_call: NA; cdr3_aa: CASSAGGGSSWTQYF; cdr3_nt: TGTGCCAGCAGCGCCGGTGGGGGGAGTAGTTGGACCCAGTACTTC
j_call: TRBJ1-1; v_call: TRBV5-1; clone_size: NA; d_call: NA; cdr3_aa: CASRIGGVTEAFF; cdr3_nt: TGCGCCAGCAGAATTGGTGGGGTCACTGAAGCTTTCTTT
j_call: TRBJ1-1; v_call: TRBV5-4; clone_size: once; d_call: NA; cdr3_aa: CASSLDSISTEAFF; cdr3_nt: TGTGCCAGCAGCTTGGACAGCATTTCCACTGAAGCTTTCTTT
j_call: TRBJ1-5; v_call: TRBV19; clone_size: NA; d_call: NA; cdr3_aa: CASSIWPQPQHF; cdr3_nt: TGTGCCAGTAGTATTTGGCCCCAGCCCCAGCATTTT
j_call: TRBJ1-4; v_call: TRBV5-4; clone_size: NA; d_call: TRBD1; cdr3_aa: CASSPDRAVGSREKLFF; cdr3_nt: TGTGCCAGCAGCCCAGACAGGGCAGTTGGAAGTAGAGAAAAACTGTTTTTT
j_call: TRBJ1-6; v_call: TRBV5-1; clone_size: NA; d_call: NA; cdr3_aa: CASSEGPPPLHF; cdr3_nt: TGCGCCAGCAGCGAGGGACCCCCACCCCTCCACTTT
j_call: TRBJ1-2; v_call: TRBV18; clone_size: NA; d_call: NA; cdr3_aa: CASSPQSDYGYTF; cdr3_nt: TGTGCCAGCTCACCACAATCGGACTATGGCTACACCTTC
j_call: TRBJ1-2; v_call: TRBV5-1; clone_size: NA; d_call: TRBD1; cdr3_aa: CASSLYRDSENYGYTF; cdr3_nt: TGCGCCAGCAGCTTGTATAGGGACAGCGAGAACTATGGCTACACCTTC
j_call: TRBJ2-7; v_call: TRBV6-6; clone_size: NA; d_call: NA; cdr3_aa: CASSQRNEQYF; cdr3_nt: TGTGCCAGCAGCCAACGTAACGAGCAGTACTTC
j_call: TRBJ1-1; v_call: TRBV6-6; clone_size: NA; d_call: NA; cdr3_aa: CASSLRQTEAFF; cdr3_nt: TGTGCCAGCAGTCTTAGACAGACTGAAGCTTTCTTT
j_call: TRBJ2-5; v_call: TRBV7-9; clone_size: NA; d_call: NA; cdr3_aa: CASSRKGERETQYF; cdr3_nt: TGTGCCAGCAGTCGGAAGGGGGAGCGGGAGACCCAGTACTTC
j_call: TRBJ2-5; v_call: TRBV7-2; clone_size: NA; d_call: NA; cdr3_aa: CASEQNQETQYF; cdr3_nt: TGTGCCAGCGAGCAGAACCAAGAGACCCAGTACTTC
j_call: TRBJ1-6; v_call: TRBV6-6; clone_size: NA; d_call: NA; cdr3_aa: CASSSMRTLHF; cdr3_nt: TGTGCCAGCAGTTCCATGAGGACCCTCCACTTT
j_call: TRBJ2-2; v_call: TRBV10-1; clone_size: NA; d_call: TRBD1; cdr3_aa: CASRDGQGVSGELFF; cdr3_nt: TGCGCCAGCAGGGACGGACAGGGAGTATCCGGGGAGCTGTTTTTT
j_call: TRBJ2-7; v_call: TRBV4-3; clone_size: NA; d_call: NA; cdr3_aa: CASSQGPPATYEQYF; cdr3_nt: TGCGCCAGCAGCCAAGGGCCTCCGGCAACCTACGAGCAGTACTTC
j_call: TRBJ1-2; v_call: TRBV5-1; clone_size: NA; d_call: TRBD1; cdr3_aa: CASSQEGGTGYGYTF; cdr3_nt: TGCGCCAGCAGCCAGGAAGGGGGCACGGGGTATGGCTACACCTTC
j_call: TRBJ1-2; v_call: TRBV15; clone_size: NA; d_call: NA; cdr3_aa: CATRMIGANYGYTF; cdr3_nt: TGTGCCACCAGAATGATCGGAGCTAACTATGGCTACACCTTC
j_call: TRBJ1-1; v_call: TRBV1; clone_size: NA; d_call: NA; cdr3_aa: CTSSPTVSEGEAFF; cdr3_nt: TGCACCAGCAGCCCGACAGTTAGCGAGGGGGAAGCTTTCTTT
j_call: TRBJ2-7; v_call: TRBV7-2; clone_size: NA; d_call: NA; cdr3_aa: CASSLAELAYPYEQYF; cdr3_nt: TGTGCCAGCAGCTTAGCCGAATTGGCCTATCCCTACGAGCAGTACTTC
j_call: TRBJ1-1; v_call: TRBV2; clone_size: NA; d_call: NA; cdr3_aa: CARVELNTEAFF; cdr3_nt: TGTGCCAGGGTAGAATTGAACACTGAAGCTTTCTTT
j_call: TRBJ1-5; v_call: TRBV6-1; clone_size: NA; d_call: NA; cdr3_aa: CASSVRENQPQHF; cdr3_nt: TGTGCCAGCAGTGTAAGGGAAAATCAGCCCCAGCATTTT
j_call: TRBJ2-3; v_call: TRBV5-1; clone_size: NA; d_call: NA; cdr3_aa: CASSLGQGRDTQYF; cdr3_nt: TGCGCCAGCAGCCTAGGGCAGGGAAGGGATACGCAGTATTTT
j_call: TRBJ2-7; v_call: TRBV7-9; clone_size: NA; d_call: TRBD1; cdr3_aa: CASSAEGWGQGYEQYF; cdr3_nt: TGTGCCAGCAGCGCAGAGGGCTGGGGACAGGGGTACGAGCAGTACTTC
j_call: TRBJ1-1; v_call: TRBV7-9; clone_size: NA; d_call: NA; cdr3_aa: CASSLGPSRNGAFF; cdr3_nt: TGTGCCAGCAGCTTAGGCCCGAGTAGAAACGGAGCTTTCTTT
j_call: TRBJ2-5; v_call: TRBV19; clone_size: NA; d_call: TRBD1; cdr3_aa: CASSPRQGGETQYF; cdr3_nt: TGTGCCAGTAGTCCCCGACAGGGCGGGGAGACCCAGTACTTC
j_call: TRBJ1-2; v_call: TRBV6-6; clone_size: NA; d_call: NA; cdr3_aa: CASSSPARERNYGYTF; cdr3_nt: TGTGCCAGCAGTTCCCCCGCCCGGGAAAGGAACTATGGCTACACCTTC
j_call: TRBJ2-7; v_call: TRBV27; clone_size: NA; d_call: NA; cdr3_aa: CASSLYSLSSYEQYF; cdr3_nt: TGTGCCAGCAGTCTCTACAGCCTAAGCTCCTACGAGCAGTACTTC
j_call: TRBJ2-3; v_call: TRBV27; clone_size: few; d_call: NA; cdr3_aa: CASSLSYTDTQYF; cdr3_nt: TGTGCCAGCAGTTTATCGTACACAGATACGCAGTATTTT
j_call: TRBJ1-2; v_call: TRBV11-2; clone_size: NA; d_call: NA; cdr3_aa: CASIGDNYGYTF; cdr3_nt: TGTGCCAGCATCGGCGATAACTATGGCTACACCTTC
j_call: TRBJ2-7; v_call: TRBV28; clone_size: NA; d_call: TRBD1; cdr3_aa: CASSPTGFFHEQYF; cdr3_nt: TGTGCCAGCAGTCCGACAGGGTTCTTCCACGAGCAGTACTTC
j_call: TRBJ1-1; v_call: TRBV6-5; clone_size: NA; d_call: NA; cdr3_aa: CASRRGKMNTEAFF; cdr3_nt: TGTGCCAGCAGACGGGGTAAAATGAACACTGAAGCTTTCTTT
j_call: TRBJ1-1; v_call: TRBV7-8; clone_size: NA; d_call: NA; cdr3_aa: CASSPGTYTEAFF; cdr3_nt: TGTGCCAGCAGCCCCGGGACCTACACTGAAGCTTTCTTT
j_call: TRBJ1-1; v_call: TRBV9; clone_size: NA; d_call: TRBD1; cdr3_aa: CASSVVTGSEAFF; cdr3_nt: TGTGCCAGCAGCGTAGTGACAGGGTCTGAAGCTTTCTTT
j_call: TRBJ1-1; v_call: TRBV6-1; clone_size: NA; d_call: NA; cdr3_aa: CASSLQGGIAEAFF; cdr3_nt: TGTGCCAGCAGTCTTCAGGGAGGAATCGCTGAAGCTTTCTTT
j_call: TRBJ1-2; v_call: TRBV5-6; clone_size: once; d_call: TRBD1; cdr3_aa: CASTLRDSPYGYTF; cdr3_nt: TGTGCCAGCACCCTCCGGGACAGCCCCTATGGCTACACCTTC
j_call: TRBJ2-3; v_call: TRBV4-3; clone_size: NA; d_call: NA; cdr3_aa: CASSQDPTDYTQYF; cdr3_nt: TGCGCCAGCAGCCAAGATCCGACGGACTATACGCAGTATTTT
j_call: TRBJ2-3; v_call: TRBV7-7; clone_size: NA; d_call: NA; cdr3_aa: CASSLRGGETDTQYF; cdr3_nt: TGTGCCAGCAGCTTACGAGGGGGGGAAACAGATACGCAGTATTTT
j_call: TRBJ1-2; v_call: TRBV10-3; clone_size: NA; d_call: NA; cdr3_aa: CATGAGLVGYTF; cdr3_nt: TGTGCCACCGGGGCAGGGTTAGTCGGCTACACCTTC
j_call: TRBJ1-1; v_call: TRBV10-3; clone_size: NA; d_call: TRBD1; cdr3_aa: CAIQGGKNWPTEAFF; cdr3_nt: TGTGCCATTCAGGGGGGAAAGAATTGGCCCACTGAAGCTTTCTTT
j_call: TRBJ2-3; v_call: TRBV5-6; clone_size: once; d_call: NA; cdr3_aa: CASSLGSGATDTQYF; cdr3_nt: TGTGCCAGCAGCTTGGGGTCCGGGGCTACAGATACGCAGTATTTT
j_call: TRBJ2-5; v_call: TRBV18; clone_size: few; d_call: NA; cdr3_aa: CASSPKETQYF; cdr3_nt: TGTGCCAGCTCACCAAAAGAGACCCAGTACTTC
j_call: TRBJ1-5; v_call: TRBV7-2; clone_size: NA; d_call: NA; cdr3_aa: CASSLGQSNQPQHF; cdr3_nt: TGTGCCAGCAGCTTAGGACAGTCCAATCAGCCCCAGCATTTT
j_call: TRBJ1-4; v_call: TRBV7-9; clone_size: NA; d_call: NA; cdr3_aa: CASSRRDGVTNEKLFF; cdr3_nt: TGTGCCAGCAGCCGCCGCGACGGGGTGACTAATGAAAAACTGTTTTTT
j_call: TRBJ1-2; v_call: TRBV28; clone_size: NA; d_call: NA; cdr3_aa: CASSTYSDGGYTF; cdr3_nt: TGTGCCAGCAGTACTTACAGTGATGGGGGCTACACCTTC
j_call: TRBJ2-7; v_call: TRBV28; clone_size: NA; d_call: TRBD1; cdr3_aa: CASSRQGWQQYF; cdr3_nt: TGTGCCAGCAGTAGACAGGGGTGGCAGCAGTACTTC
j_call: TRBJ1-2; v_call: TRBV29-1; clone_size: NA; d_call: TRBD1; cdr3_aa: CSVPFDRAANYGYTF; cdr3_nt: TGCAGCGTACCATTCGACAGGGCAGCAAACTATGGCTACACCTTC
j_call: TRBJ1-6; v_call: TRBV7-2; clone_size: NA; d_call: NA; cdr3_aa: CASSLEMDSPLHF; cdr3_nt: TGTGCCAGCAGCTTAGAGATGGATTCACCCCTCCACTTT
j_call: TRBJ2-7; v_call: TRBV6-5; clone_size: NA; d_call: TRBD1; cdr3_aa: CASSTQGAKGEQYF; cdr3_nt: TGTGCCAGCAGTACCCAGGGGGCGAAGGGCGAGCAGTACTTC
j_call: TRBJ2-7; v_call: TRBV28; clone_size: NA; d_call: NA; cdr3_aa: CASTTQGRLPTYEQYF; cdr3_nt: TGTGCCAGCACCACTCAGGGGAGACTACCAACCTACGAGCAGTACTTC
j_call: TRBJ1-1; v_call: TRBV25-1; clone_size: NA; d_call: TRBD1; cdr3_aa: CASSLTGALNTEAFF; cdr3_nt: TGTGCCAGCAGTCTGACAGGGGCCCTGAACACTGAAGCTTTCTTT
j_call: TRBJ2-3; v_call: TRBV7-2; clone_size: NA; d_call: NA; cdr3_aa: CASSLGSNRAADTQYF; cdr3_nt: TGTGCCAGCAGCTTAGGTTCTAACAGGGCGGCAGATACGCAGTATTTT
j_call: TRBJ1-1; v_call: TRBV10-3; clone_size: NA; d_call: TRBD1; cdr3_aa: CAMGQGVTEAFF; cdr3_nt: TGTGCCATGGGACAGGGGGTTACTGAAGCTTTCTTT
j_call: TRBJ2-2; v_call: TRBV7-2; clone_size: NA; d_call: TRBD1; cdr3_aa: CASSLKPGQGATFTGELFF; cdr3_nt: TGTGCCAGCAGCTTAAAACCGGGACAGGGGGCAACATTTACCGGGGAGCTGTTTTTT
j_call: TRBJ2-2; v_call: TRBV5-1; clone_size: NA; d_call: NA; cdr3_aa: CASSLDTGELFF; cdr3_nt: TGCGCCAGCAGCTTAGACACCGGGGAGCTGTTTTTT
j_call: TRBJ1-2; v_call: TRBV19; clone_size: NA; d_call: NA; cdr3_aa: CASSIARGGYGYTF; cdr3_nt: TGTGCCAGTAGTATTGCCAGGGGAGGATATGGCTACACCTTC